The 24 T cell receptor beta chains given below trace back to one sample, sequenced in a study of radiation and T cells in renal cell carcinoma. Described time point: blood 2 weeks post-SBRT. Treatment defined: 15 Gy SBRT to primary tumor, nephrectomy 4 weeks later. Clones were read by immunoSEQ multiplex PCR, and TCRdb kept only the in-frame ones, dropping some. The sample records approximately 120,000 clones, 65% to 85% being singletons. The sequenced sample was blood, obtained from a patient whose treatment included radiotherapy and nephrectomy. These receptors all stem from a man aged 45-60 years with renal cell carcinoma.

CDR3 DNA: TGTGCCAGCTCACCAATGTGGGGACTAGCGGGAGATACGCAGTATTTT. It yields the protein CASSPMWGLAGDTQYF. The V and J genes are TRBV18 and TRBJ2-3; 12 positions agree with TRBD2. Germline V gives CDR1 KGHSH, CDR2 LQKENI. CDR3 length: 16 residues. Trimming cost V 2 bases and J 5 bases; bases outside gene matches: 5.

CDR3: CASSPYQETQYF. The CDR3, as DNA: TGTGCCAGCAGCCCCTACCAAGAGACCCAGTACTTC. The chain employs TRBV7-2 and TRBJ2-5; D is ambiguous. The CDR3 runs to 12 residues. V lost 5 bases, J lost 0 bases, and 4 bases lay in between. The germline gives CDR1 SGHTA, CDR2 FQGNSA.

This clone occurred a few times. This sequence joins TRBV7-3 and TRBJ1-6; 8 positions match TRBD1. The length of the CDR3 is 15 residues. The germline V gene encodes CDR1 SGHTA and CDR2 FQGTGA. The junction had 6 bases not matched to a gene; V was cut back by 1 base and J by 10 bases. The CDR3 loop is CASSLSTRGPSPLHF. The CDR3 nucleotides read TGTGCCAGCAGCTTAAGCACCAGGGGGCCGTCACCCCTCCACTTT. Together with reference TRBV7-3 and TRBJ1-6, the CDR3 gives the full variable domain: GAGVSQTPSNKVTEKGKYVELRCDPISGHTALYWYRQSLGQGPEFLIYFQGTGAADDSGLPNDRFFAVRPEGSVSTLKIQRTERGDSAVYLCASSLSTRGPSPLHFGNGTRLTVT.

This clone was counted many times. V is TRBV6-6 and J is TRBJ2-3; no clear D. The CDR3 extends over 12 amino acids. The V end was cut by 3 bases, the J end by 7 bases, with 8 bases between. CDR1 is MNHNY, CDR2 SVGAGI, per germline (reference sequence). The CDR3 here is CASSYAGHTQYF. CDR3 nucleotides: TGTGCCAGCAGTTATGCCGGGCATACGCAGTATTTT.

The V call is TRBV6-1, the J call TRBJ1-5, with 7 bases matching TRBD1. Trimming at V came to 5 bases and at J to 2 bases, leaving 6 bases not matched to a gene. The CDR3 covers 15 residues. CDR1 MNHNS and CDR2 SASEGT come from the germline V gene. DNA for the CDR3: TGTGCCAGCAGTCAAACAGGGGCGGGCAATCAGCCCCAGCATTTT. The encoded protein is CASSQTGAGNQPQHF.

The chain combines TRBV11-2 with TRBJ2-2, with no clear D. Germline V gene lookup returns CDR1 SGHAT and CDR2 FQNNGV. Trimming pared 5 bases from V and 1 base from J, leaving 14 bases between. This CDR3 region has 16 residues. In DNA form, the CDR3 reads TGTGCCAGCAGCCTCACAGTGACCCAGAACACCGGGGAGCTGTTTTTT. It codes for CASSLTVTQNTGELFF.

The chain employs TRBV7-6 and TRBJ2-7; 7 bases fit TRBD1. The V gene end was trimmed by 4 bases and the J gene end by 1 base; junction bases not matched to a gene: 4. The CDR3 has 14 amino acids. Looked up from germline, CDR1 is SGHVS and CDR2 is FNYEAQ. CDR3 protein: CASSSLDRSYEQYF. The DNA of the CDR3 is TGTGCCAGCAGCTCATTGGACAGGTCCTACGAGCAGTACTTC.

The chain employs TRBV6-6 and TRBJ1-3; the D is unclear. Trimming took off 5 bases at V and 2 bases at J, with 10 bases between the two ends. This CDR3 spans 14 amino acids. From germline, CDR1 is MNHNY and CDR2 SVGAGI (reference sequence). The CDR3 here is CASSGRRPGNTIYF. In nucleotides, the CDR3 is TGTGCCAGCAGTGGGAGGAGGCCTGGAAACACCATATATTTT.

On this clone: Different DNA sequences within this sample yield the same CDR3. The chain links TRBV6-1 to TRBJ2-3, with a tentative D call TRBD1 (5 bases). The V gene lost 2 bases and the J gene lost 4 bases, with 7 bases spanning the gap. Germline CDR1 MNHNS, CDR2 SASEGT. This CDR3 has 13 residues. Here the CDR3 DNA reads TGTGCCAGCAGTGAACAGGGTTCAGATACGCAGTATTTT. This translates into CASSEQGSDTQYF.

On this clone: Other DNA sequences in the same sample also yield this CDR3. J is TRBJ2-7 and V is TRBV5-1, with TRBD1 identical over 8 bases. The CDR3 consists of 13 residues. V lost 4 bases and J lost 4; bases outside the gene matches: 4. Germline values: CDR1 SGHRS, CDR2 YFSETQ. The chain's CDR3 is CASSPGQVYEQYF. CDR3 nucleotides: TGCGCCAGCAGCCCGGGACAGGTTTACGAGCAGTACTTC.

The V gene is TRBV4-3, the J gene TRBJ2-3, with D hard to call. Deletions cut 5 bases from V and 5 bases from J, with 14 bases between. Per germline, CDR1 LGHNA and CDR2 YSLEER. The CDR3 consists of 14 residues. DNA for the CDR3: TGCGCCAGCAGCGAAGCTAGAACCGAAGATACGCAGTATTTT. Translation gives CASSEARTEDTQYF.

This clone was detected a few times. The CDR3: CASIEGAGGYNEQFF. CDR3 in DNA: TGTGCCAGCATCGAGGGGGCAGGGGGCTACAATGAGCAGTTCTTC. The J gene is TRBJ2-1, the V gene TRBV6-1; 7 bases agree with TRBD1. This CDR3 is built from 15 residues. Germline V gene data show CDR1 as MNHNS and CDR2 as SASEGT. V was pared by 7 bases and J by 3 bases, with 9 bases of the junction left unmatched.

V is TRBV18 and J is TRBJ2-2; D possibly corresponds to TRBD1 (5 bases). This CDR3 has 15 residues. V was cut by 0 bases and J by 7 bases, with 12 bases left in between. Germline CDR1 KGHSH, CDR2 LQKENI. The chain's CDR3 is CASSPPTEFSGELFF. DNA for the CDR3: TGTGCCAGCTCACCACCGACAGAATTCAGCGGGGAGCTGTTTTTT.

The CDR3: CASRGGQIENTEAFF. For the CDR3, the DNA is TGCGCCAGCAGGGGGGGACAGATCGAGAACACTGAAGCTTTCTTT. This chain uses TRBV5-1 with TRBJ1-1; 7 bases are shared with TRBD1. Unmatched junction bases numbered 8, after V lost 5 bases and J lost 1 base. Germline loops: CDR1 SGHRS, CDR2 YFSETQ. The CDR3 covers 15 residues. The full variable domain, rest sourced from reference TRBV5-1 and TRBJ1-1, is KAGVTQTPRYLIKTRGQQVTLSCSPISGHRSVSWYQQTPGQGLQFLFEYFSETQRNKGNFPGRFSGRQFSNSRSEMNVSTLELGDSALYLCASRGGQIENTEAFFGQGTRLTVV.

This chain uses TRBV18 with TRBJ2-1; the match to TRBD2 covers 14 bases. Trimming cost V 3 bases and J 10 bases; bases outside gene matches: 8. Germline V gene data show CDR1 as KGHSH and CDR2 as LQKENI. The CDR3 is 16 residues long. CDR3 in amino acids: CASSPGTSGGPAEQFF. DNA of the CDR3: TGTGCCAGCTCACCTGGGACTAGCGGGGGTCCCGCGGAGCAGTTCTTC.

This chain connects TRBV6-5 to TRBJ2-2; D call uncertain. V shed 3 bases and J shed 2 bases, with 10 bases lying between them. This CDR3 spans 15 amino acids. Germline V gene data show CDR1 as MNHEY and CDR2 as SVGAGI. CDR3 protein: CASSYLTSNTGELFF. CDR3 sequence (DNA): TGTGCCAGCAGTTATTTAACTTCAAACACCGGGGAGCTGTTTTTT.

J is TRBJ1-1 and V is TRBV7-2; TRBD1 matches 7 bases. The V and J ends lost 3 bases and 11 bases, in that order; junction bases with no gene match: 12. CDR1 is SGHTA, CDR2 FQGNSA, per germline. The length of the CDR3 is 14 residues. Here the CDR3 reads CASSLNLGGGGAFF. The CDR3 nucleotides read TGTGCCAGCAGCTTGAACTTAGGGGGCGGAGGGGCTTTCTTT.

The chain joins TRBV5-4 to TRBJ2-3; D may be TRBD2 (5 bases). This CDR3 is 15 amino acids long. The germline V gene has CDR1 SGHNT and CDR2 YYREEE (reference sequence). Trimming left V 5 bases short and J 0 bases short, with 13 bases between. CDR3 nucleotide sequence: TGTGCCAGCAGAGCGGAGGTTACTAGCACAGATACGCAGTATTTT. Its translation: CASRAEVTSTDTQYF.

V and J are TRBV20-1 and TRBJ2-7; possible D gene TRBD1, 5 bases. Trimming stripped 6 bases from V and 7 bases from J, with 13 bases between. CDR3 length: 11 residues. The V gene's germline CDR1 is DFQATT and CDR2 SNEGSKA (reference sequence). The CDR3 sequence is CSARQLREQYF. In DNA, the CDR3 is TGCAGTGCCCGACAGCTTAGGGAGCAGTACTTC.

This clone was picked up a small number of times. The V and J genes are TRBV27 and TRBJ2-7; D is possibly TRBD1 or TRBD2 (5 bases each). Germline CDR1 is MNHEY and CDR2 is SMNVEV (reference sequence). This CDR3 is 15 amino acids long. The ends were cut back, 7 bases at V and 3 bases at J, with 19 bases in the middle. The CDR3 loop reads CASTKGTAPLYEQYF. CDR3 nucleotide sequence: TGTGCCAGCACTAAAGGGACCGCACCTCTCTACGAGCAGTACTTC.

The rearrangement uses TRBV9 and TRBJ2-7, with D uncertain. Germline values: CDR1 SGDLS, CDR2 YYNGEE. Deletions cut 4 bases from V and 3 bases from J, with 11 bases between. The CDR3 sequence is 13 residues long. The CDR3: CASSSGSDYEQYF. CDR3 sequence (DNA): TGTGCCAGCAGCTCCGGCTCCGACTACGAGCAGTACTTC.

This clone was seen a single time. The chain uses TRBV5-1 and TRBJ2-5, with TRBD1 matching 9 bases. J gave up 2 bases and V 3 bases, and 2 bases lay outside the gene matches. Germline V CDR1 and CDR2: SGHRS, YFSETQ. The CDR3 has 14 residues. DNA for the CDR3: TGCGCCAGCAGCTACGGACAGGGGCAAGAGACCCAGTACTTC. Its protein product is CASSYGQGQETQYF.

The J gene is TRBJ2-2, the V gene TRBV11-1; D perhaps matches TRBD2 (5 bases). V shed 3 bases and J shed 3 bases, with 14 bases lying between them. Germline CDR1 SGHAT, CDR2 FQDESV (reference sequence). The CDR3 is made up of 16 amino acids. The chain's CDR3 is CASSFTSPGDTGELFF. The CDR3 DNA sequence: TGTGCCAGCAGCTTTACTAGTCCGGGCGACACCGGGGAGCTGTTTTTT.

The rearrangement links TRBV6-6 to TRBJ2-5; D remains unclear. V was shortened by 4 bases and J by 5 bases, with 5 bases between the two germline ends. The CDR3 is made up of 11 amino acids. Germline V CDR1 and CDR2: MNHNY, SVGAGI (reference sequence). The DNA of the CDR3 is TGTGCCAGCAGTTCCGCCGAGACCCAGTACTTC. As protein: CASSSAETQYF.